Listed here are 22 T cell receptor beta chains from one sample, sequenced in a study of low-dose radiotherapy and immunotherapy resistance in tumors. TRAV- and TRBV-specific primers were used for first-strand cDNA, which covered alpha and beta chains. TCR amplification ran 15 to 25 PCR cycles using constant-region and V-primer adapter primers. TCRdb re-called the reads through MiXCR, storing one row per CDR3 protein. Of roughly 14,000 distinct CDR3 sequences listed, roughly 60% are singletons. The source is a human donor with advanced metastatic prostate, ovarian, gallbladder or colorectal cancer (not recorded which). This table probably holds off-target reads from a library built for another chain.

The chain carries TRBV20-1 and TRBJ2-7, with 11 bases identical to TRBD2. Germline CDR1 is DFQATT and CDR2 is SNEGSKA (reference sequence). J gave up 6 bases and V 0 bases, and 10 bases lay outside the gene matches. The CDR3 runs to 16 residues. Written as DNA, the CDR3 is TGCAGTGCTAGAGATCGTCCCACTAGCGGGAGCTCCGAGCAGTACTTC. It codes for CSARDRPTSGSSEQYF.

The rearrangement uses TRBV3-1 and TRBJ2-3, with D unresolved. Trimming stripped 5 bases from V and 2 bases from J, with 14 bases between. The germline CDR1 and CDR2 sequences are LGHDT and YNNKEL (reference sequence). The CDR3 covers 15 residues. The CDR3 DNA reads TGTGCCAGCAGCGGAACGGCCGATCACACAGATACGCAGTATTTT. Translated, it gives CASSGTADHTDTQYF.

The chain couples TRBV6-2 or TRBV6-3 to TRBJ1-2; TRBD1 is a possible D gene (5 bases). Trimming removed 5 bases at V and 5 bases at J, with 12 bases between. This CDR3 contains 13 residues. Germline values: CDR1 MNHEY, CDR2 SVGEGT. CDR3 in amino acids: CASSDGAAYGYTF. Written as DNA, the CDR3 is TGTGCCAGCAGTGACGGGGCAGCGTATGGCTACACCTTC.

This clonotype was seen more than once but under ten times. The chain has TRBV20-1 and TRBJ2-7; 10 bases map to TRBD1. This CDR3 has 14 amino acids. The germline V gene has CDR1 DFQATT and CDR2 SNEGSKA (reference sequence). Trimming cost V 3 bases and J 7 bases; bases outside gene matches: 9. CDR3 protein: CSASLRQGAREQYF. CDR3 bases: TGCAGTGCTAGTCTCAGACAGGGGGCTCGGGAGCAGTACTTC.

This clonotype has only a few counts. The J gene is TRBJ1-1, the V gene TRBV12-3 or TRBV12-4, with D unclear. The CDR3 has 14 residues. Trimming removed 5 bases at V and 4 bases at J, with 14 bases between. The CDR3 here is CASSRRDGRTEAFF. The CDR3, as DNA: TGTGCCAGCAGTCGCAGAGACGGACGCACTGAAGCTTTCTTT.

The chain recombines TRBV24-1 with TRBJ2-5; D unresolved. This CDR3 spans 13 amino acids. CDR1 is KGHDR and CDR2 is SFDVKD in the germline V gene. Trimming removed 1 base at V and 4 bases at J, with 6 bases between. The CDR3 spells CATSDLWGETQYF. In DNA, the CDR3 is TGTGCCACCAGTGATTTATGGGGAGAGACCCAGTACTTC.

This clonotype was found a few times. The chain is built from TRBV2 and TRBJ1-5; TRBD1 is a possible D gene (5 bases). The CDR3 is made up of 17 amino acids. The ends were cut back, 1 base at V and 1 base at J, with 14 bases in the middle. Germline V CDR1 and CDR2: SNHLY, FYNNEI. CDR3 DNA sequence: TGTGCCAGCAGTGAAGAAGGTCGGGGGTGGAGCAATCAGCCCCAGCATTTT. Protein product: CASSEEGRGWSNQPQHF.

The chain combines TRBV7-6 with TRBJ2-7, with 14 nucleotides matching TRBD2. CDR1 is SGHVS and CDR2 is FNYEAQ in the germline V gene. V was clipped by 4 bases and J by 0 bases; unmatched bases: 2. CDR3 length: 16 amino acids. The CDR3 DNA reads TGTGCCAGCAGCTCCGGGACTAGCGGGAGCTCCTACGAGCAGTACTTC. Translation gives CASSSGTSGSSYEQYF.

This clonotype came up a few times. The chain employs TRBV28 and TRBJ2-7, with TRBD1 as a possible D gene (6 bases). The V end lost 9 bases, the J end lost 3 bases, and 15 bases lay between the germline ends. CDR1 is MDHEN and CDR2 is SYDVKM in the germline V gene. There are 13 residues in the CDR3. CDR3 loop: CASRGTLIYEQYF. The CDR3 nucleotides read TGTGCCAGTAGGGGGACGCTAATCTACGAGCAGTACTTC.

The chain joins TRBV10-3 to TRBJ1-2; unclear D gene. Germline CDR1 is ENHRY and CDR2 is SYGVKD. The ends were cut back, 0 bases at V and 1 base at J, with 9 bases in the middle. There are 15 residues in the CDR3. In DNA, the CDR3 is TGTGCCATCAGTGAGTCGGTCACCTATAACTATGGCTACACCTTC. Translation gives CAISESVTYNYGYTF.

CDR3 sequence: CASSPGQGTGGYTF. The CDR3 region has the DNA TGTGCCAGCAGCCCCGGACAGGGGACGGGGGGCTACACCTTC. The rearrangement links TRBV11-1 to TRBJ1-2, with 9 bases lining up with TRBD1. This CDR3 is built from 14 residues. CDR1 and CDR2 (germline): SGHAT, FQDESV (reference sequence). Losses at the gene ends were 5 bases for V and 8 bases for J; bases not matched to a gene: 9.

The chain links TRBV5-1 to TRBJ2-2, with TRBD2 as a possible D gene (6 bases). The germline V gene has CDR1 SGHRS and CDR2 YFSETQ. The ends were cut back, 2 bases at V and 1 base at J, with 9 bases in the middle. This CDR3 has 15 amino acids. The DNA of the CDR3 is TGCGCCAGCAGCTTTGGGCGGGGGAACACCGGGGAGCTGTTTTTT. Translating it yields CASSFGRGNTGELFF.

The chain employs TRBV6-2 or TRBV6-3 and TRBJ1-2; D gene unclear. The CDR3 length is 13 residues. Germline CDR1 is MNHEY and CDR2 is SVGEGT. The V end was cut by 5 bases, the J end by 8 bases, with 15 bases between. The CDR3 bases are TGTGCCAGCAGTCGAGACGGAATATGGGGCTACACCTTC. It is translated as CASSRDGIWGYTF.

V and J are TRBV4-1 and TRBJ1-1, with 8 bases lining up with TRBD1. CDR1 and CDR2 from the germline V gene are MGHRA and YSYEKL. The CDR3 totals 15 residues. The trim removed 0 bases at V and 1 base at J, leaving 1 base unmatched. This CDR3 reads CASSQEQGGNTEAFF. The CDR3 region has the DNA TGCGCCAGCAGCCAAGAACAGGGGGGGAACACTGAAGCTTTCTTT.

The chain has TRBV4-1 and TRBJ2-1; 7 bases map to TRBD1. Germline V gene lookup returns CDR1 MGHRA and CDR2 YSYEKL. The V segment lost 1 base and the J segment 7 bases; nucleotides outside the gene matches: 13. The CDR3 sequence is 17 residues long. This chain's CDR3 is CASSQGARDSLLNEQFF. As DNA, the CDR3 is TGCGCCAGCAGCCAAGGGGCCCGGGACAGCCTTCTAAATGAGCAGTTCTTC.

The chain couples TRBV2 to TRBJ2-1; 11 bases agree with TRBD2. CDR3 length: 15 amino acids. Germline CDR1 SNHLY, CDR2 FYNNEI. J was trimmed by 2 bases and V by 6 bases; bases with no gene match: 3. The CDR3 loop reads CASSELAGAYNEQFF. The DNA of the CDR3 is TGTGCCAGCAGCGAACTAGCGGGAGCCTACAATGAGCAGTTCTTC.

This chain joins TRBV4-2 and TRBJ2-1; D call uncertain. This CDR3 contains 13 residues. Deletions cut 1 base from V and 7 bases from J, with 8 bases between. CDR1 and CDR2 (germline): LGHNA, YNFKEQ. As DNA, the CDR3 is TGTGCCAGCAGCCAAGGAGAGACGAATGAGCAGTTCTTC. It encodes CASSQGETNEQFF.

This chain links TRBV11-2 with TRBJ2-5; TRBD1 might be the D (5 bases). CDR1 and CDR2 from the germline V gene are SGHAT and FQNNGV. Trimming pared 0 bases from V and 6 bases from J, leaving 11 bases between. This CDR3 region has 14 residues. The CDR3 DNA reads TGTGCCAGCAGCTTAGATTCAGGGCCGAAGACCCAGTACTTC. This sequence encodes CASSLDSGPKTQYF.

The chain couples TRBV28 to TRBJ2-1; 10 bases map to TRBD2. J lost 8 bases, V lost 3 bases, and 10 bases had no gene match. Germline V lookup: CDR1 MDHEN, CDR2 SYDVKM. The CDR3 is 16 residues long. The CDR3 region is CASSLSGLAGEYEQFF. The DNA of the CDR3 is TGTGCCAGCAGTTTGTCGGGCCTAGCGGGAGAGTATGAGCAGTTCTTC.

V and J are TRBV6-2 or TRBV6-3 and TRBJ2-7, with 8 nucleotides matching TRBD2. The ends lost 2 bases at V and 0 bases at J; junction bases unmatched: 12. CDR1 and CDR2 from the germline V gene are MNHEY and SVGEGT. The CDR3 covers 18 residues. CDR3 amino acids: CASSYRAAGETISYEQYF. The DNA of the CDR3 is TGTGCCAGCAGTTACCGGGCAGCGGGGGAGACTATCTCCTACGAGCAGTACTTC.

The chain combines TRBV29-1 with TRBJ1-3; D unresolved. The CDR3 is 11 amino acids. V lost 6 bases and J 0 bases, leaving 3 bases between the germline ends. Germline V CDR1 and CDR2: SQVTM, ANQGSEA. CDR3 sequence reads: CSVSSGNTIYF. DNA of the CDR3: TGCAGCGTCTCCTCTGGAAACACCATATATTTT.

The gene calls are TRBV6-2 or TRBV6-3 and TRBJ1-5, with D possibly being TRBD1 (6 bases). The CDR3 covers 15 residues. The germline CDR1 and CDR2 sequences are MNHEY and SVGEGT. Trimming removed 6 bases from V and 1 base from J, with 13 bases in between. DNA for the CDR3: TGTGCCAGCAGCCACAGGGCTGTCAGCAATCAGCCCCAGCATTTT. Protein sequence: CASSHRAVSNQPQHF.